This T cell receptor (beta chain) derives from a study of blood T cell repertoires in COVID-19. The wider study: From the United States, Italy and Spain came samples of acute and convalescent COVID-19. The cDNA or gDNA used as material had been derived from T cells, B-cell-depleted T cells, or PBMCs.

V shed 3 bases, J shed 1 base, and the junction held 2 bases outside the gene matches. The germline V gene encodes CDR1 SGHNT and CDR2 YYREEE (reference sequence). This CDR3 contains 14 residues. A remark on this clone: The sample contains more than one DNA sequence encoding this CDR3.

In the authors' workflow: Researchers report that nucleated cell counts were estimated from reference gene primer amplification. Assay used: immunoSEQ multiplex PCR; TCRdb lists only in-frame clones, some missing. D and trimming come from the DNA, and the V and J calls and clone size come from that table. The sample shows under 150,000 clones, around 89% of them seen only once. This sequence joins TRBV5-4 and TRBJ1-2; 8 bases fit TRBD1. The source is a human donor in a cohort sampled during active COVID-19. The specimen was peripheral blood. The CDR3 reads CASSSGQGNYGYTF. DNA of the CDR3: TGTGCCAGCAGCTCCGGACAGGGTAACTATGGCTACACCTTC.